The clone carrying this T cell receptor (beta chain) showed up many times. Trimming cost V 5 bases and J 1 base, with 17 bases left between them. The CDR3 length is 16 residues. CDR1 and CDR2 (germline): SEHNR, FQNEAQ (reference sequence). The data derive from a study of early T cells in non-severe SARS-CoV-2 infection. For the study at large: With bulk RNA from unsorted whole blood as input, sequencing yielded unpaired chains.

Researchers tagged individual cDNA molecules with unique molecular identifiers. TCRdb reprocessed the 5' RACE reads via MiXCR and lists one record per CDR3 protein. The profile covers more than 25,000 distinct CDR3 sequences, with about 2.7% appearing a single time and over 0.6% taken by the ten largest. Source material: whole blood. The rearrangement links TRBV7-9 to TRBJ1-1; unclear D gene. This receptor was identified in an adult who was a healthcare worker with PCR-confirmed SARS-CoV-2 infection or an uninfected control (not recorded which). Here the CDR3 reads CASSPGVGIRNTEAFF. The CDR3 DNA reads TGTGCCAGCAGCCCCGGGGTCGGGATACGGAACACTGAAGCTTTCTTT.